This record concerns one T cell receptor (beta chain) sequence. Antigen unknown. Only in-frame clones appear in the TCRdb table, and some are missing; sequencing was by immunoSEQ multiplex PCR. This table holds tens of thousands of clones, around two thirds found once. CDR1 and CDR2 (germline): LNHDA, SQIVND (reference sequence). With 0 bases removed from V and 8 bases from J, the gap between germline ends came to 8 bases. CDR3 length: 13 amino acids. The sample is drawn from a study of PD-1 blockade in classical Hodgkin lymphoma. The study's findings and limits: CD4+ TCR diversity, unlike CD8+, rose significantly by C4D1. Lower baseline TCR diversity was reported for newly diagnosed patients than for healthy donors.

Time point meaning: cycle 4 day 1 (C4D1), after around six weeks of nivolumab. Every patient relapsed after autologous stem cell transplantation, and brentuximab vedotin exposure varied. This sequence joins TRBV19 and TRBJ1-5; D is undetermined. The specimen comprised peripheral blood mononuclear cells (PBMCs), sampled before the fourth cycle of nivolumab. This TCR derives from a human donor with classical Hodgkin lymphoma. CDR3: CASSIEQLKPQHF. The CDR3 DNA reads TGTGCCAGTAGTATAGAGCAATTGAAGCCCCAGCATTTT.